This passage covers 23 T cell receptor beta chains from one sample sequenced in a study of read filtering for tumor transcriptome and immune sequencing (TCRdb year 2020). The listed sequencing device is Illumina HiSeq 4000. The Immunoverse kit was used to build TCR libraries from around 420 ng RNA, with molecular barcoded adaptors covering alpha/delta and beta/gamma chains. TCRdb trimmed public reads at Q25 via fastp, called clones via MiXCR and kept in-frame beta chains. Each record represents a unique CDR3 protein, reported with the most common genes and DNA among its rows. Present in this sample are 93,000 or so distinct CDR3 sequences, roughly a fifth of which were seen just once. Over 10% of the sample goes to the ten largest clones. The sequencing sample was made of a population of CD138-negative cells sorted from bone marrow. The sample's cell subset or site label is to be understood as: bone marrow mononuclear cells depleted of CD138+ plasma/myeloma cells by negative magnetic selection. These receptors all come from a donor over 35 with multiple myeloma.

This clonotype was observed many times. V gene TRBV7-9 combines with J gene TRBJ1-1, with unresolved D. The CDR3 totals 15 residues. The ends were cut back, 1 base at V and 2 bases at J, with 11 bases in the middle. Germline assignment: CDR1 SEHNR and CDR2 FQNEAQ (reference sequence). This CDR3 reads CASSLVGQRNTEAFF. CDR3 coding DNA: TGTGCCAGCAGCTTAGTTGGGCAGAGAAACACTGAAGCTTTCTTT. Full variable domain (remainder filled in from reference TRBV7-9 and TRBJ1-1): DTGVSQNPRHKITKRGQNVTFRCDPISEHNRLYWYRQTLGQGPEFLTYFQNEAQLEKSRLLSDRFSAERPKGSFSTLEIQRTEQGDSAMYLCASSLVGQRNTEAFFGQGTRLTVV.

The chain has TRBV29-1 and TRBJ2-2, with no clear D. The CDR3 is 13 amino acids. In germline, CDR1 is SQVTM, CDR2 ANQGSEA. Trimming stripped 4 bases from V and 6 bases from J, with 12 bases between. CDR3 sequence: CSVGPGVPGELFF. The DNA of the CDR3 is TGCAGCGTTGGACCGGGTGTCCCCGGGGAGCTGTTTTTT.

About this clonotype: A much larger clone is a single base away; this may be a read error. The chain uses TRBV29-1 and TRBJ2-5, with TRBD2 identical over 12 bases. Unmatched junction bases numbered 8, after V lost 2 bases and J lost 7 bases. CDR1 and CDR2 (germline): SQVTM, ANQGSEA. The CDR3 is 15 amino acids. The CDR3 reads CSVEKTSGGRGTQYF. DNA for the CDR3: TGCAGCGTTGAAAAGACTAGCGGGGGCCGAGGGACCCAGTACTTC.

This clonotype was detected many times. The chain is built from TRBV5-1 and TRBJ2-5; D possibly corresponds to TRBD1 (6 bases). Trimming pared 9 bases from V and 4 bases from J, leaving 16 bases between. The germline V gene encodes CDR1 SGHRS and CDR2 YFSETQ. The CDR3 runs 13 residues. The chain's CDR3 is CAILSRGRETQYF. The CDR3, as DNA: TGCGCCATCCTGTCCAGGGGCCGAGAGACCCAGTACTTC.

This clonotype was detected only a few times. The CDR3 nucleotides read TGTGCCTGGACGAGCGGGACGAACACCGGGGAGCTGTTTTTT. This gives the protein CAWTSGTNTGELFF. The chain couples TRBV30 to TRBJ2-2; TRBD2 matches 7 bases. The CDR3 is 14 residues long. CDR1 is GTSNPN, CDR2 SVGIG, per germline (reference sequence). The V gene end was trimmed by 4 bases and the J gene end by 0 bases; junction bases not matched to a gene: 2.

Concerning this clonotype: A much larger clone lies one base from this, so it may be a read error. This chain uses TRBV28 with TRBJ2-1; D is unresolved. V was cut by 8 bases and J by 2 bases, with 16 bases left in between. The CDR3 spans 15 residues. Germline-derived CDR1 and CDR2 are MDHEN and SYDVKM. The CDR3 DNA is TGTGCCAGCTTCCCGGAACAGTTTGCCTACAATGAGCAGTTCTTC. The encoded protein is CASFPEQFAYNEQFF.

In this sample, this clonotype turned up a few times. The J gene is TRBJ2-1, the V gene TRBV11-2; 9 bases agree with TRBD1. The CDR3 has 17 residues. The germline V gene encodes CDR1 SGHAT and CDR2 FQNNGV. V was clipped by 0 bases and J by 4 bases; unmatched bases: 7. CDR3 residues: CASSLDGRGTGYNEQFF. CDR3 sequence (DNA): TGTGCCAGCAGCTTAGATGGTAGGGGGACAGGGTACAATGAGCAGTTCTTC.

This clonotype was recorded many times. The rearrangement uses TRBV20-1 and TRBJ2-5; 9 nucleotides match TRBD2. CDR3 size: 15 residues. V lost 2 bases to trimming and J lost 5 bases; unmatched junction nucleotides: 9. The germline V gene has CDR1 DFQATT and CDR2 SNEGSKA (reference sequence). Written as DNA, the CDR3 is TGCAGTGCTAGAAGGTGGCGGGGGGGCCGGGAGACCCAGTACTTC. Its translation: CSARRWRGGRETQYF.

This clonotype was counted at least ten times. The chain links TRBV7-9 to TRBJ2-7, with unresolved D. Between the trimmed V and J ends, which lost 5 bases and 2 bases, there was a span of 13 bases. The CDR3 has 14 amino acids. CDR1 is SEHNR, CDR2 FQNEAQ, per germline (reference sequence). CDR3 in amino acids: CASSRAEVPYEQYF. DNA for the CDR3: TGTGCCAGCAGCCGCGCCGAGGTTCCCTACGAGCAGTACTTC.

This clonotype was counted ten times or more. V and J are TRBV5-1 and TRBJ2-7; D gene uncertain. Between the trimmed V and J ends, which lost 4 bases and 0 bases, there was a span of 17 bases. Per the germline V gene, CDR1 is SGHRS and CDR2 is YFSETQ. There are 16 residues in the CDR3. The chain's CDR3 is CASSPNNGHPSYEQYF. The DNA of the CDR3 is TGCGCCAGCAGCCCCAACAACGGCCATCCCTCCTACGAGCAGTACTTC.

This clonotype was observed many times. The chain combines TRBV6-5 with TRBJ2-3; tentatively, D is TRBD2 (7 bases). V lost 6 bases to trimming and J lost 5 bases, with 18 bases between them. Germline CDR1 and CDR2: MNHEY and SVGAGI. This CDR3 contains 15 residues. The CDR3 is CASSSLGGAVDTQYF. The CDR3 region has the DNA TGTGCCAGCAGCTCCCTAGGGGGGGCGGTAGATACGCAGTATTTT.

In its sample, this clonotype was seen a few times. V is TRBV5-1 and J is TRBJ1-1; D ambiguous. The CDR3 runs to 15 residues. Germline lookup yields CDR1 SGHRS and CDR2 YFSETQ. Deletions cut 4 bases from V and 0 bases from J, with 13 bases between. DNA for the CDR3: TGCGCCAGCAGCCGAGATTGGGCAATGAACACTGAAGCTTTCTTT. This gives the protein CASSRDWAMNTEAFF.

This clonotype appeared many times. V usage is TRBV11-2 and J usage is TRBJ2-1, with 10 bases lining up with TRBD2. CDR3 length: 16 residues. The germline V gene has CDR1 SGHAT and CDR2 FQNNGV. With 5 bases clipped from V and 5 bases from J, the junction kept 9 bases outside the gene matches. CDR3 sequence: CASSSLAGGPNNEQFF. CDR3 bases: TGTGCCAGCAGCAGCTTAGCGGGGGGCCCTAACAATGAGCAGTTCTTC.

This clonotype was detected ten times or more. This chain links TRBV29-1 with TRBJ1-1; a possible D gene is TRBD1 (5 bases). There are 13 residues in the CDR3. Germline-derived CDR1 and CDR2 are SQVTM and ANQGSEA. Trimming shortened V by 7 bases and J by 1 base, and 13 bases separated the two germline ends. This CDR3 reads CSGTRDGNTEAFF. CDR3 sequence (DNA): TGCAGCGGTACCCGGGACGGGAACACTGAAGCTTTCTTT.

CDR3 in amino acids: CASIDQGAAYNEQFF. As DNA, the CDR3 is TGTGCCAGCATCGATCAGGGGGCGGCCTACAATGAGCAGTTCTTC. The V and J genes are TRBV2 and TRBJ2-1, with 8 positions matching TRBD1. V lost 7 bases, J lost 2 bases, and 7 bases stayed unmatched. Germline CDR1 reads SNHLY; CDR2 reads FYNNEI. This CDR3 spans 15 amino acids.

This chain uses TRBV4-1 with TRBJ2-7; TRBD2 matches 7 bases. Germline CDR1 is MGHRA and CDR2 is YSYEKL. Losses at the gene ends were 6 bases for V and 3 bases for J; bases not matched to a gene: 11. The CDR3 has 15 residues. CDR3 nucleotides: TGCGCCAGCAGTGACGGGCTAGCGGAACTCTACGAGCAGTACTTC. Residues: CASSDGLAELYEQYF.

This clonotype was observed many times. The chain has TRBV5-1 and TRBJ2-5; D possibly uses TRBD1 or TRBD2 (5 bases each). The CDR3 spans 14 residues. In germline, CDR1 is SGHRS, CDR2 YFSETQ. V was clipped by 4 bases and J by 1 base, with 11 bases between them. Here the CDR3 DNA reads TGCGCCAGCAGCCCAGGGACGGTCCAAGAGACCCAGTACTTC. It encodes CASSPGTVQETQYF.

The chain combines TRBV5-1 with TRBJ1-1; 7 bases line up with TRBD1. The V segment lost 4 bases and the J segment 3 bases; nucleotides outside the gene matches: 9. The CDR3 loop spans 15 amino acids. The germline V gene has CDR1 SGHRS and CDR2 YFSETQ. CDR3: CASSVTGSVDTEAFF. DNA of the CDR3: TGCGCCAGCAGCGTGACAGGGTCCGTGGACACTGAAGCTTTCTTT.

The sample holds many counts of this clonotype. The chain combines TRBV15 with TRBJ1-4, with D hard to call. Trimming pared 3 bases from V and 8 bases from J, leaving 10 bases between. CDR1 and CDR2 (germline): LNHNV, YYDKDF (reference sequence). The CDR3 is 13 residues long. The CDR3 reads CATSRALREKLFF. CDR3 nucleotides: TGTGCCACCAGCAGGGCACTTCGCGAAAAACTGTTTTTT.

This clonotype was counted a few times. V usage is TRBV5-1 and J usage is TRBJ1-3; possibly TRBD1 for D (5 bases). Trimming shortened V by 1 base and J by 4 bases, and 15 bases separated the two germline ends. The CDR3 runs 16 residues. Germline values: CDR1 SGHRS, CDR2 YFSETQ. The CDR3 coding sequence is TGCGCCAGCAGCTTGTTGTTCTCGGGGGTCGGAAACACCATATATTTT. Amino acids: CASSLLFSGVGNTIYF.

The table lists this clonotype with a few counts. This chain links TRBV28 with TRBJ1-5; no definite D call. V shed 3 bases and J shed 4 bases, with 1 base lying between them. Germline loops: CDR1 MDHEN, CDR2 SYDVKM. This CDR3 region has 11 residues. CDR3: CASSFNQPQHF. The CDR3, as DNA: TGTGCCAGCAGTTTTAATCAGCCCCAGCATTTT.

On this clonotype: Germline is not matched at one junction end, which may reflect a read error. J is TRBJ2-3 and V is TRBV5-1; 8 nucleotides match TRBD2. Per the germline V gene, CDR1 is SGHRS and CDR2 is YFSETQ. The CDR3 is made up of 16 amino acids. The CDR3: CASSLLAAGGTGTQYF. DNA of the CDR3: TGCGCCAGCAGCCTCCTCGCCGCGGGGGGCACAGGTACGCAGTATTTT.

Ten or more counts support this clonotype. This chain uses TRBV14 with TRBJ1-1, with TRBD1 identical over 9 bases. CDR1 is SGHDN, CDR2 FVKESK, per germline. The CDR3 contains 14 residues. J lost 7 bases, V lost 3 bases, and 6 bases had no gene match. DNA of the CDR3: TGTGCCAGCAGCCACCATAGACAGGGGGTTGAAGCTTTCTTT. This translates into CASSHHRQGVEAFF.